Only a few counts were recorded for the clone carrying this T cell receptor beta chain. Its antigen remains unidentified. TCRdb ran MiXCR on the RT-PCR reads and lists one entry per CDR3 protein. The sample consists of about 620,000 distinct CDR3 sequences, roughly 12% of them appearing once. The J segment lost 2 bases and the V segment lost 4 bases, leaving 8 bases of the junction unmatched. Germline V gene lookup returns CDR1 SGDLS and CDR2 YYNGEE. The CDR3 contains 15 residues. The data originate from a study of response to subunit inactivated influenza vaccine. Whole-study findings and limits: T cells newly recruited by each seasonal influenza vaccination are few, the authors suggested.

This receptor was identified in a man between 45 and 60 years old who received an inactivated influenza vaccine. The material sequenced was PBMCs from blood, taken on the day of vaccination. The V gene is TRBV9, the J gene TRBJ1-2; 7 bases map to TRBD1. In DNA, the CDR3 is TGTGCCAGCAGCTTCCGTCCGACAGGGAACTATGGCTACACCTTC. It specifies CASSFRPTGNYGYTF.